These T cell receptor beta chains were read from a single sample in a study of identical twins. TCRdb itself ran the 5' RACE reads through MiXCR, one entry per CDR3 protein. The repertoire holds a few hundred thousand distinct CDR3 sequences, with 8.5% to 10% as singletons. Sequencing was performed on naive T cells sorted from blood. Receptors were obtained from a woman between 45 and 60 years old in good health. CDR3s include the opening cysteine and the closing phenylalanine or tryptophan. A D gene is named only where the DNA matches it firmly. Not every row has a clone size; where given, it reads once, few, many or a size class.

D | J | V | size | DNA | CDR3
. | TRBJ2-2 | TRBV11-3 | few | TGTGCCAGCAGCTTAACTTCGGGAGCAATTACCGGGGAGCTGTTTTTT | CASSLTSGAITGELFF
. | TRBJ1-5 | TRBV29-1 | few | TGCAGCGTCAGGGGTGGCAATCAGCCCCAGCATTTT | CSVRGGNQPQHF
TRBD2 | TRBJ2-3 | TRBV5-4 | . | TGTGCCAGCAGCTTCAGGCGGGAGAGCACAGATACGCAGTATTTT | CASSFRRESTDTQYF
. | TRBJ1-5 | TRBV6-1 | few | TGTGCCAGCAGTGAACGAAAGGACAATCAGCCCCAGCATTTT | CASSERKDNQPQHF
. | TRBJ2-7 | TRBV24-1 | . | TGTGCCACCAGTGATGCGGCCCCCCGATCGGGAGAGCAGTACTTC | CATSDAAPRSGEQYF
TRBD2 | TRBJ2-5 | TRBV10-3 | few | TGTGCCATCAGACGGAGCGGGGACCGACAAGAGACCCAGTACTTC | CAIRRSGDRQETQYF
TRBD1 | TRBJ2-1 | TRBV12-3/TRBV12-4 | . | TGTGCCAGCAGTCGGGACAGGGGGCTCGATGAGCAGTTCTTC | CASSRDRGLDEQFF
. | TRBJ1-5 | TRBV20-1 | few | TGCAGTGCTAGAGATCCTGGGCAGGGAGGCAATCAGCCCCAGCATTTT | CSARDPGQGGNQPQHF
. | TRBJ1-6 | TRBV20-1 | many | TGCAGTGCTAGAAAACCACCCCTCCACTTT | CSARKPPLHF
. | TRBJ1-2 | TRBV7-9 | many | TGTGCCAGCAGCTTACAAGGTCTTAACTATGGCTACACCTTC | CASSLQGLNYGYTF
. | TRBJ1-5 | TRBV28 | many | TGTGCCAGCAGGTATCACGGTAATAGCAATCAGCCCCAGCATTTT | CASRYHGNSNQPQHF
. | TRBJ1-4 | TRBV4-1 | few | TGCGCCAGCAGCCAAGACAGGCGTAATGAAAAACTGTTTTTT | CASSQDRRNEKLFF
. | TRBJ1-1 | TRBV27 | many | TGTGCCAGCAGTCGGACAGAGAACACTGAAGCTTTCTTT | CASSRTENTEAFF
TRBD2 | TRBJ2-1 | TRBV10-3 | few | TGTGCCATCAGTGATAGGGGACTAGACTACAATGAGCAGTTCTTC | CAISDRGLDYNEQFF
. | TRBJ1-5 | TRBV24-1 | few | TGTGCCACCAGTGATACGGGAAATAGCAATCAGCCCCAGCATTTT | CATSDTGNSNQPQHF
TRBD2 | TRBJ2-5 | TRBV11-2 | many | TGTGCCAGCAGCTTAGTTTTAGCGGGAGTGGGGGAGACCCAGTACTTC | CASSLVLAGVGETQYF
. | TRBJ2-7 | TRBV12-3/TRBV12-4 | many | TGTGCCAGCAGACCCCGGGAAAGCTACGAGCAGTACTTC | CASRPRESYEQYF
. | TRBJ2-1 | TRBV20-1 | few | TGCAGTGCACGACTAGGGGACAATGAGCAGTTCTTC | CSARLGDNEQFF
TRBD2 | TRBJ2-1 | TRBV7-8 | few | TGTGCCAGCAGCTCTAGCGGGGACTACAATGAGCAGTTCTTC | CASSSSGDYNEQFF
TRBD2 | TRBJ2-5 | TRBV2 | . | TGTGCCAGCAGTGAAAAACTAGCGGGAGTGAAGACCCAGTACTTC | CASSEKLAGVKTQYF
TRBD1 | TRBJ2-7 | TRBV5-4 | once | TGTGCCAGCAGGCACCGACAGGGCACGTCCTACGAGCAGTACTTC | CASRHRQGTSYEQYF
TRBD1 | TRBJ2-7 | TRBV5-1 | . | TGCGCCAGCAGGGGGGGGACAGGGGCTTGGTCCTACGAGCAGTACTTC | CASRGGTGAWSYEQYF
. | TRBJ1-1 | TRBV11-2 | few | TGTGCCAGCAGCTTAGATCCAGCGAACACTGAAGCTTTCTTT | CASSLDPANTEAFF
TRBD2 | TRBJ2-7 | TRBV15 | . | TGTGCCACCAGCGACCGGACTAGCTCCTACGAGCAGTACTTC | CATSDRTSSYEQYF
. | TRBJ2-2 | TRBV12-3/TRBV12-4 | few | TGTGCCAGCAGCCCTGTGGCCGGGGAGCTGTTTTTT | CASSPVAGELFF
. | TRBJ2-7 | TRBV20-1 | few | TGCAGTGCTAGACAACAGAATACCTACGAGCAGTACTTC | CSARQQNTYEQYF
TRBD2 | TRBJ2-1 | TRBV20-1 | few | TGCAGTGGCCTAGCGGACTACAATGAGCAGTTCTTC | CSGLADYNEQFF
TRBD1 | TRBJ1-5 | TRBV7-8 | few | TGTGCCAGCAGCTGGGACAGGGGATTATATCAGCCCCAGCATTTT | CASSWDRGLYQPQHF
. | TRBJ1-2 | TRBV5-1 | many | TGCGCCAGCAGGCGACTAAGGGCGGATGGCTACACCTTC | CASRRLRADGYTF
TRBD2 | TRBJ2-7 | TRBV6-1 | . | TGTGCCAGCAGTGAAGCGGGTAGCGGGATTTACGAGCAGTACTTC | CASSEAGSGIYEQYF
. | TRBJ2-2 | TRBV19 | . | TGTGCCAGCCAAAGGAGCGTCCGGACCGGGGAGCTGTTTTTT | CASQRSVRTGELFF
. | TRBJ1-2 | TRBV10-3 | many | TGTGCCATCAGTGAGTTCCCAGGGGCGAAAGGCTACACCTTC | CAISEFPGAKGYTF
. | TRBJ2-1 | TRBV4-1 | . | TGCGCCAGCAGGGGCGGTTTGGCTAGCCTTAATGAGCAGTTCTTC | CASRGGLASLNEQFF
. | TRBJ2-3 | TRBV28 | many | TGTGCCAGCAGTTTAAGCCTTACAGATACGCAGTATTTT | CASSLSLTDTQYF
TRBD2 | TRBJ2-1 | TRBV6-2/TRBV6-3 | many | TGTGCCAGCAGTTACGGGCGGGAGGAGGATGAGCAGTTCTTC | CASSYGREEDEQFF
. | TRBJ2-5 | TRBV29-1 | few | TGCAGCGGCTGGACTTCCCGGGAGACCCAGTACTTC | CSGWTSRETQYF
. | TRBJ1-2 | TRBV18 | . | TGTGCCAGCTCCCCCGAGCAGTATGGCTACACCTTC | CASSPEQYGYTF